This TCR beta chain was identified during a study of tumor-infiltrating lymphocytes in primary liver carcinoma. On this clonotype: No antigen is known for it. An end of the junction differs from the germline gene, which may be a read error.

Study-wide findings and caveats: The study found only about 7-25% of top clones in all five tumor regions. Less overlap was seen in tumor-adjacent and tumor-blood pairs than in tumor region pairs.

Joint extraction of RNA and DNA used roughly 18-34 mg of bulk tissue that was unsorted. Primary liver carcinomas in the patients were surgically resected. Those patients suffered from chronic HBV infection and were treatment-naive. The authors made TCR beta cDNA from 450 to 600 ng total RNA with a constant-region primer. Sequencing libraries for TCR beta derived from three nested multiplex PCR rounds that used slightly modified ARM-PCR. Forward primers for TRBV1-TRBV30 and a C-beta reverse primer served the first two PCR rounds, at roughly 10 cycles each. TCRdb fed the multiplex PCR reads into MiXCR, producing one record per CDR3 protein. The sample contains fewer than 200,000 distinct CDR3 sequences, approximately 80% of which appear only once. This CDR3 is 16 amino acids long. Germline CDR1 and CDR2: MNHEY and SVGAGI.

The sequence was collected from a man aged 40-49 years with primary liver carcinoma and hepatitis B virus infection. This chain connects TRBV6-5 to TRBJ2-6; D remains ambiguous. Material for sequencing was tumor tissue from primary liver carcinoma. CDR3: CASSYSPTAWANVLTF. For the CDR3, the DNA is TGTGCCAGCAGCTACTCCCCAACGGCTTGGGCCAACGTCCTGACTTTC.